The entry that follows covers one TCR beta chain sequence. This sample was taken from a study of blood T cell repertoires in COVID-19. Turning to the study itself: COVID-19 samples collected from the United States, Italy and Spain covered acute and convalescent phases. PBMCs, B-cell-depleted T cells, or T cells were the source of the cDNA or gDNA that made up the material.

Cohort allocation depended upon clinical history that participants reported. Original processing notes: The assay estimated nucleated cells by amplifying reference gene primers. Assay used: immunoSEQ multiplex PCR; TCRdb lists only in-frame clones, some missing. V, J and clone size reflect that table, while D and trimming were determined from the DNA. The sample contains a few hundred thousand clones, roughly nine tenths of which appear only once. In germline, CDR1 is SGHTA, CDR2 FQGNSA. The CDR3 covers 15 residues. V shed 5 bases, J shed 2 bases, and the junction held 5 bases outside the gene matches.

The clonotype was recovered from a woman aged 25-40 years who had recovered from COVID-19. Material: PBMCs or T cells enriched from blood (not recorded which). This chain links TRBV7-2 with TRBJ2-5; 10 bases fit TRBD1. CDR3 DNA: TGTGCCAGCAGCACCGGGACAGGGGCACAAGAGACCCAGTACTTC. Protein: CASSTGTGAQETQYF.